The rows below give T cell receptor beta chains drawn from one sample of a study of cytomegalovirus exposure and HLA in healthy donors. Clones were sequenced by immunoSEQ multiplex PCR, and TCRdb holds only the in-frame ones, with some missing. The sample lists about 78,000 clones, approximately 80% occurring once. The sequencing sample was made of PBMCs. All receptors derive from a woman in her forties or fifties in good health and CMV-seropositive. Each CDR3 is given with its conserved first and last residue. A D gene is named only where the DNA matches it firmly. Only part of the rows carry a size: once, few, many, or a class if the clone is expanded.

j_gene: TRBJ2-5; d_gene: -; abundance: -; v_gene: TRBV6-1; CDR3nt: TGTGCCAGCAGTCCAGACAGAGAAGAGACCCAGTACTTC; CDR3aa: CASSPDREETQYF
j_gene: TRBJ2-2; d_gene: TRBD1; abundance: -; v_gene: TRBV16; CDR3nt: TGTGCCAGCAGCCAACCGACAGGGGCGGGGGAGCTGTTTTTT; CDR3aa: CASSQPTGAGELFF
j_gene: TRBJ2-7; d_gene: TRBD2; abundance: -; v_gene: TRBV7-9; CDR3nt: TGTTCCAGCAGCTTTGGGGGGGGCGAGCAGTACTTC; CDR3aa: CSSSFGGGEQYF
j_gene: TRBJ2-5; d_gene: -; abundance: few; v_gene: TRBV18; CDR3nt: TGTGCCAGCTCACCCCCTCGGGGGGAGACCCAGTACTTC; CDR3aa: CASSPPRGETQYF
j_gene: TRBJ2-3; d_gene: TRBD2; abundance: -; v_gene: TRBV29-1; CDR3nt: TGCAGCGTTTCGGGACTAGGACCAGATACGCAGTATTTT; CDR3aa: CSVSGLGPDTQYF
j_gene: TRBJ1-6; d_gene: -; abundance: once; v_gene: TRBV5-4; CDR3nt: TGTGCCAGCAGTTACGGTAGCTCCTATAATTCACCCCTCCACTTT; CDR3aa: CASSYGSSYNSPLHF
j_gene: TRBJ2-5; d_gene: TRBD1; abundance: -; v_gene: TRBV7-9; CDR3nt: TGTGCCAGCAGCTCCACAGGGGGCCGGGAGACCCAGTACTTC; CDR3aa: CASSSTGGRETQYF
j_gene: TRBJ2-3; d_gene: TRBD1; abundance: -; v_gene: TRBV4-1; CDR3nt: TGCGCCAGCAGCCAAGATAGGGACAGAATCACAGATACGCAGTATTTT; CDR3aa: CASSQDRDRITDTQYF
j_gene: TRBJ2-3; d_gene: -; abundance: -; v_gene: TRBV29-1; CDR3nt: TGCAGCGTTGACGCTACCCAAGATACGCAGTATTTT; CDR3aa: CSVDATQDTQYF
j_gene: TRBJ2-2; d_gene: -; abundance: -; v_gene: TRBV2; CDR3nt: TGTGCCAGCAGTGAGGCCGTAGCGGGACAGCCCGTTTTGGGTGAACTGTTTTTT; CDR3aa: CASSEAVAGQPVLGELFF
j_gene: TRBJ1-1; d_gene: TRBD1; abundance: -; v_gene: TRBV11-2; CDR3nt: TGTGCCAGCAGCTTAGAAACAGGGGGCTTCGCTGAAGCTTTCTTT; CDR3aa: CASSLETGGFAEAFF
j_gene: TRBJ1-1; d_gene: TRBD1; abundance: -; v_gene: TRBV27; CDR3nt: TGTGCCAGCAGTTTTGGACAGGGTCGGACTGAAGCTTTCTTT; CDR3aa: CASSFGQGRTEAFF